The rows below give T cell receptor beta chains drawn from one sample of a study of CD8 T cells in Susac syndrome. TCRdb called the immunoSEQ multiplex PCR reads again in MiXCR, with one record for every CDR3 protein. The sample includes roughly 140,000 distinct CDR3 sequences, about 94% of them seen just once. The specimen was CD8+ T cells from PBMCs. All receptors derive from a human donor with multiple sclerosis. Each CDR3 is given with its conserved first and last residue. The D gene is left open where the match is weak. Only some rows state a clone size, as once, few, many or a class for expanded clones.

J: TRBJ1-2
V: TRBV4-1
D: NA
size: NA
DNA: TGCGCCAGCAGCCAAGTATTTGGGGGCGATGGCTACACCTTC
CDR3: CASSQVFGGDGYTF

J: TRBJ2-1
V: TRBV2
D: TRBD2
size: once
DNA: TGTGCCAGCAGTACACTGACTAGCGGGGGGCCGGGTAATGAGCAGTTCTTC
CDR3: CASSTLTSGGPGNEQFF

J: TRBJ1-1
V: TRBV12-3/TRBV12-4
D: NA
size: NA
DNA: TGTGCCAGCAGTTTGTACGGAAAGAACACTGAAGCTTTCTTT
CDR3: CASSLYGKNTEAFF

J: TRBJ2-1
V: TRBV11-2
D: TRBD2
size: NA
DNA: TGTGCCAGCAGTCCTAGCGGGGGCTACAATGAGCAGTTCTTC
CDR3: CASSPSGGYNEQFF

J: TRBJ1-5
V: TRBV27
D: TRBD1
size: NA
DNA: TGTGCCAGTAAGGGGGCTCTAAATCAGCCCCAGCATTTT
CDR3: CASKGALNQPQHF

J: TRBJ1-2
V: TRBV3-1
D: TRBD1
size: NA
DNA: TGTGCCAGCACCCCACGGGAGGGGGCTGACTATGGCTACACCTTC
CDR3: CASTPREGADYGYTF

J: TRBJ2-4
V: TRBV27
D: NA
size: once
DNA: TGTGCCAGCAGTTCCACGGGGGCGGGCGTCATTCAGTACTTC
CDR3: CASSSTGAGVIQYF

J: TRBJ2-1
V: TRBV20-1
D: TRBD1
size: NA
DNA: TGCAGTGCTAGAGATCTCTGGCTCTCGGACAGGGGGTCGGACAATGAGCAGTTCTTC
CDR3: CSARDLWLSDRGSDNEQFF

J: TRBJ2-7
V: TRBV4-1
D: NA
size: NA
DNA: TGCGCCAGCAGCCAAACGGGACGGAACTCCTACGAGCAGTACTTC
CDR3: CASSQTGRNSYEQYF

J: TRBJ2-7
V: TRBV27
D: NA
size: NA
DNA: TGTGCCAGCAGTTTGGGCCACTCCTACGAGCAGTACTTC
CDR3: CASSLGHSYEQYF

J: TRBJ2-7
V: TRBV20-1
D: TRBD1
size: once
DNA: TGCAGTGCTGACAGGGGGCTCGCCTACGAGCAGTACTTC
CDR3: CSADRGLAYEQYF

J: TRBJ2-1
V: TRBV28
D: NA
size: NA
DNA: TGTGCCAGCAGCCACCTCCTGGGCGGGGGCCACAATGAGCAGTTCTTC
CDR3: CASSHLLGGGHNEQFF

J: TRBJ2-7
V: TRBV20-1
D: TRBD1
size: NA
DNA: TGCAGTGCTAAAAAACTACCGGGACAGAAAGTCGAGCAGTACTTC
CDR3: CSAKKLPGQKVEQYF

J: TRBJ2-5
V: TRBV25-1
D: NA
size: NA
DNA: TGTGCCAGCAGTGATACTGAAACCCAAGAGACCCAGTACTTC
CDR3: CASSDTETQETQYF

J: TRBJ2-3
V: TRBV4-1
D: NA
size: NA
DNA: TGCGCCAGCAGCCATGGGGCGGCTGGCACAGATACGCAGTATTTT
CDR3: CASSHGAAGTDTQYF

J: TRBJ2-1
V: TRBV20-1
D: TRBD1
size: few
DNA: TGCAGTGCTAGACCCGGGACAGGGGCGAGTAATGAGCAGTTCTTC
CDR3: CSARPGTGASNEQFF

J: TRBJ1-5
V: TRBV7-8
D: TRBD1
size: NA
DNA: TGTGCCAGCAGCTCGGGACAGGGGGTTCAGCCCCAGCATTTT
CDR3: CASSSGQGVQPQHF

J: TRBJ2-7
V: TRBV6-5
D: TRBD1
size: NA
DNA: TGTGCCAGCAGTTTTGGACAGGGGGCTGGCGAGCAGTACTTC
CDR3: CASSFGQGAGEQYF

J: TRBJ1-1
V: TRBV27
D: TRBD1
size: NA
DNA: TGTGCCAGCAGGACAGGGACCACTGAAGCTTTCTTT
CDR3: CASRTGTTEAFF

J: TRBJ1-2
V: TRBV29-1
D: NA
size: NA
DNA: TGCAGCGTTGGGAAGGGGAATGGGGGCTACACCTTC
CDR3: CSVGKGNGGYTF

J: TRBJ2-3
V: TRBV5-4
D: TRBD2
size: NA
DNA: TGTGCCAGCAGCTTGTTCCCTAGCGGGGATTCAGATACGCAGTATTTT
CDR3: CASSLFPSGDSDTQYF

J: TRBJ2-1
V: TRBV5-1
D: NA
size: NA
DNA: TGCGCCAGCAGCTTCCGGGACCTCCCTACGTATGAGCAGTTCTTC
CDR3: CASSFRDLPTYEQFF